This section outlines one TCR beta chain sequence together with its context. This clonotype was counted only a few times. It lacks a known antigen. There are no base qualities to consult, and no much larger clone falls within one base. Ficoll-Paque density gradient centrifugation was the method used to isolate PBMCs. Sequencing instrument: Illumina NovaSeq 6000. TCRalpha and TCRbeta cDNA libraries were constructed by 5'RACE with constant-segment primers, with sample barcodes and unique molecular identifiers being introduced. RNA was extracted from every sample with Trizol reagent. Amplification of the libraries took two PCR steps, and the second step added a second sample barcode plus Illumina TruSeq adapters. Libraries were sequenced on an Illumina NovaSeq with 2 x 150 bp paired-end reads. The authors' analysis ran thus. With migec v1.2.7, reads were demultiplexed and then collapsed into UMI-guided consensus sequences. Using mixcr v2.1.11, the UMI consensuses were aligned to TRA and TRB V and J templates and assembled into clonotypes. A clonotype was counted as expanded or contracted only when both edgeR and NoisET called the clonotype significant, with the noise models trained on biological replicates. edgeR calls used a false discovery rate-adjusted p below 0.01 and a log2 fold-change threshold of 1. As an exploratory analysis of dynamics, max-normalized trajectories of the 1000 most abundant clonotypes were examined with PCA combined with hierarchical clustering. Each responding clone was given a CD4 or CD8 phenotype based on the CD4+ and CD8+ repertoires, which had been sequenced separately. Clones were called with MiXCR by TCRdb after fastp trimmed the public reads at Q25, and only in-frame beta chains were retained. For every CDR3 protein sequence, its rows merge into one entry that carries the most common genes and DNA. TCRdb, not the authors, supplied the V and J calls. This sample gives roughly 300,000 distinct CDR3 sequences in total; roughly 15% of them show up just once. The ten biggest clones cover over 20% of the sample.

Trimming removed 0 bases from V and 1 base from J; the gene matches leave 4 bases unexplained. Based on the germline V gene, the CDR1 and CDR2 sequences are SGHTA and FQGTGA. Measured from the cysteine to the phenylalanine, the CDR3 is 16 residues long. Just CDR3 DNA is preserved here, 48 bases in frame from base 1. The entry originates in a study of T-cell memory formation after mild COVID-19 (TCRdb year 2021). Study-wide context: TCR sequence clusters from the two donors were largely donor specific. The cohort comprised two young, previously healthy adult volunteers, one female and one male. T-cell clones expanding and contracting after mild COVID-19 in a couple of donors were tracked by longitudinal TCRalpha and TCRbeta repertoire sequencing. What the study reported, not specific to this receptor: Balanced CD4/CD8 phenotypes were observed for clones contracting from day 15 to 85, whereas a bias towards CD4+ was observed for a second wave of clones expanding from day 15 to 37. The study covered only a couple of mild cases, and larger cohorts including severe cases with pre-infection samples were considered necessary. The second-wave clones that peaked on day 37 were not confirmed to be SARS-CoV-2 specific. The detection of some responding clones in pre-infection memory suggests that pre-existing cross-reactive memory T cells joined the SARS-CoV-2 response. Contracting CD4+ clones were located mainly in the CM and EM memory subsets, whereas CD8+ clones were found to be enriched in EMRA.

The sample comprised PBMCs or a T cell subset sorted from them (not recorded which). The receptor chain draws on TRBV7-3 and TRBJ2-3, and 7 junctional nucleotides match TRBD1. This TCR came from a man in his late teens or twenties who had mild COVID-19 (a few samples of this study predate the infection). The sample titles of this study are shuffled in the database, so cell type and time point are left out; the donor was told from shared clones. The DNA sequence reads TGTGCCAGCAGCTTAACGCGGACAGGCGGCACAGATACGCAGTATTTT. This translates into CASSLTRTGGTDTQYF.